This T cell receptor beta chain is drawn from a study of blood T cell repertoires in COVID-19. Study in general: Sites in the United States, Italy and Spain provided acute and convalescent COVID-19 samples. Sample material is recorded as cDNA or gDNA derived from T cells, B-cell-depleted T cells, or PBMCs.

Under the authors' procedure: Counts of nucleated cells, estimated from reference gene primer amplification, were obtained. Repertoires were generated with immunoSEQ multiplex PCR, while TCRdb's copy carries only in-frame clones and drops some. Clone size and the V and J calls come from that table; the DNA yielded D and trimming. The table lists approximately 260,000 clones, 87% of them singletons. This CDR3 spans 16 amino acids. Germline V gene data show CDR1 as MNHEY and CDR2 as SMNVEV (reference sequence). V lost 9 bases and J lost 0; bases outside the gene matches: 10. The TCR comes from a man aged 55 to 70 who had recovered from COVID-19. The chain joins TRBV27 to TRBJ2-2; 7 bases align to TRBD1. Specimen: peripheral blood. CDR3 amino acids: CASKIGGLANTGELFF. CDR3 bases: TGTGCCAGTAAAATAGGGGGCTTGGCGAACACCGGGGAGCTGTTTTTT.